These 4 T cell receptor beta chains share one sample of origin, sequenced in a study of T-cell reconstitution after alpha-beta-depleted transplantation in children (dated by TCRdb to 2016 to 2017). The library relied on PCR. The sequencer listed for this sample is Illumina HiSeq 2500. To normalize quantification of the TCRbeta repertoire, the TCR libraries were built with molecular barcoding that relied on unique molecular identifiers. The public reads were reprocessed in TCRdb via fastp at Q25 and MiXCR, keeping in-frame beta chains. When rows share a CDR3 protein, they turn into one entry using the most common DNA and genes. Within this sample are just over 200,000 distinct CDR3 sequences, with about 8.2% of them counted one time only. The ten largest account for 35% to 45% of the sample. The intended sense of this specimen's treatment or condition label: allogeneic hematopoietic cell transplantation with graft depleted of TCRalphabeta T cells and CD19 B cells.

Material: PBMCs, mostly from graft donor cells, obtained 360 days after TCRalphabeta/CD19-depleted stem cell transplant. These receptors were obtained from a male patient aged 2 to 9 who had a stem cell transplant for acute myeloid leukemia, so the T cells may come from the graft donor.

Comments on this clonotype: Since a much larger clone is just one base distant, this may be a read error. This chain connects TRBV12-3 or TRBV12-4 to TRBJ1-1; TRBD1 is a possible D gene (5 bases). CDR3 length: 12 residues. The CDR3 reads CTSSLTGIEAFF. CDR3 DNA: TGTACCAGCAGTTTAACAGGAATTGAAGCTTTCTTT.

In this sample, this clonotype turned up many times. The CDR3 protein is CASSLDGRGRTEAFF. In DNA form, the CDR3 reads TGCGCCAGCAGCTTGGATGGCAGGGGGCGGACTGAAGCTTTCTTT. The gene calls are TRBV5-1 and TRBJ1-1; 8 positions match TRBD1. CDR1 is SGHRS and CDR2 is YFSETQ in the germline V gene. With V trimmed by 0 bases and J by 5 bases, 6 bases remained unmatched. CDR3 length: 15 residues. Based on the CDR3 plus reference TRBV5-1 and TRBJ1-1, the full variable domain is KAGVTQTPRYLIKTRGQQVTLSCSPISGHRSVSWYQQTPGQGLQFLFEYFSETQRNKGNFPGRFSGRQFSNSRSEMNVSTLELGDSALYLCASSLDGRGRTEAFFGQGTRLTVV.

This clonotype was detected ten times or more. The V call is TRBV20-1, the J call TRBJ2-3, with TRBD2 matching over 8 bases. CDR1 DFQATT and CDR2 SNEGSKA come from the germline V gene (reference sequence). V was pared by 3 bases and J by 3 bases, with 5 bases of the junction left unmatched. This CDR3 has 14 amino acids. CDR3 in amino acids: CSASPSGGTDTQYF. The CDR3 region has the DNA TGCAGTGCTAGCCCCAGCGGGGGAACAGATACGCAGTATTTT.

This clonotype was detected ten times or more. The CDR3 protein is CASSPLRDRGADTQYF. In DNA form, the CDR3 reads TGCGCCAGCAGCCCTCTCCGGGACAGGGGTGCAGATACGCAGTATTTT. The chain carries TRBV5-1 and TRBJ2-3, with TRBD1 matching 10 bases. Looked up from germline, CDR1 is SGHRS and CDR2 is YFSETQ. With 4 bases clipped from V and 4 bases from J, the junction kept 9 bases outside the gene matches. The CDR3 runs 16 residues.